The clone carrying this T cell receptor beta chain showed up just once. This CDR3 is built from 12 residues. Trimming removed 4 bases at V and 5 bases at J, with 12 bases between. Germline assignment: CDR1 GTSNPN and CDR2 SVGIG (reference sequence). Sequencing was performed with immunoSEQ multiplex PCR; in TCRdb, only in-frame clones are kept and a portion is missing. This sample has about 140,000 clones, with approximately 90% found just once. The data are from a study of T cell responses to AZD1222 COVID-19 vaccine. This clonotype was obtained from an adult in good health. The specimen comprised peripheral blood, sampled on day 0 of AZD1222 vaccination. V gene TRBV30 combines with J gene TRBJ2-7, with D possibly TRBD2 on 6 matching bases. The CDR3 loop is CAWTTSGDEQYF. In nucleotides, the CDR3 is TGTGCCTGGACGACTAGTGGGGACGAGCAGTACTTC.